Listed below are T cell receptor beta chains from one sample, sequenced in a study of control samples from healthy donors and cancer patients. Produced via immunoSEQ multiplex PCR; TCRdb's table is partial and in-frame only. The repertoire holds some 44,000 clones, with over 65% as singletons. Sequenced input: formalin-fixed, paraffin-embedded tissue. The receptors shown here come from a male donor with melanoma. The CDR3 runs from the conserved cysteine through the conserved F or W. Each record gives: CDR3 length, V gene, D gene, J gene, clone size, CDR3 protein, CDR3 DNA. A D gene is named only where the DNA matches it firmly. Part of the rows lack a size; the others show once, few, many or a class for expanded clones.

CDR3 length: 15
V gene: TRBV28
D gene: TRBD1
J gene: TRBJ2-7
clone size: .
CDR3 protein: CASSPTGTGVREQYF
CDR3 DNA: TGTGCCAGCAGTCCCACCGGGACAGGGGTTCGAGAGCAGTACTTC

CDR3 length: 16
V gene: TRBV6-1
D gene: TRBD1
J gene: TRBJ2-3
clone size: .
CDR3 protein: CASSGGQAGYTDTQYF
CDR3 DNA: TGTGCCAGCAGTGGGGGACAGGCGGGTTACACAGATACGCAGTATTTT

CDR3 length: 12
V gene: TRBV21-1
D gene: .
J gene: TRBJ2-5
clone size: .
CDR3 protein: CASSKGRETQYF
CDR3 DNA: TGTGCCAGCAGCAAAGGGCGAGAGACCCAGTACTTC

CDR3 length: 15
V gene: TRBV7-3
D gene: .
J gene: TRBJ1-1
clone size: .
CDR3 protein: CASSLTPDSNTEAFF
CDR3 DNA: TGTGCCAGCAGCTTAACGCCGGATTCGAACACTGAAGCTTTCTTT

CDR3 length: 12
V gene: TRBV28
D gene: .
J gene: TRBJ2-7
clone size: .
CDR3 protein: CASRKDSYEQYF
CDR3 DNA: TGTGCCAGCAGGAAAGATTCCTACGAGCAGTACTTC

CDR3 length: 16
V gene: TRBV21-1
D gene: .
J gene: TRBJ2-3
clone size: .
CDR3 protein: CASEVGRRTSTDTQYF
CDR3 DNA: TGTGCCAGCGAAGTCGGTCGACGGACTAGCACAGATACGCAGTATTTT

CDR3 length: 15
V gene: TRBV27
D gene: .
J gene: TRBJ1-2
clone size: .
CDR3 protein: CASSLSRRTHYGYTF
CDR3 DNA: TGTGCCAGCAGTTTATCGAGGAGAACCCACTATGGCTACACCTTC

CDR3 length: 18
V gene: TRBV14
D gene: .
J gene: TRBJ2-1
clone size: few
CDR3 protein: CASSQDLTPDPTYNEQFF
CDR3 DNA: TGTGCCAGCAGCCAAGATCTTACCCCAGATCCCACCTACAATGAGCAGTTCTTC

CDR3 length: 13
V gene: TRBV7-3
D gene: .
J gene: TRBJ2-1
clone size: .
CDR3 protein: CASSQLGVNEQFF
CDR3 DNA: TGTGCCAGCAGCCAGCTAGGTGTCAATGAGCAGTTCTTC

CDR3 length: 16
V gene: TRBV6-1
D gene: .
J gene: TRBJ2-5
clone size: .
CDR3 protein: CASSEWASSVQETQYF
CDR3 DNA: TGTGCCAGCAGTGAATGGGCTAGTTCTGTGCAAGAGACCCAGTACTTC

CDR3 length: 15
V gene: TRBV11-2
D gene: .
J gene: TRBJ2-7
clone size: .
CDR3 protein: CASSLGGTLLREQYF
CDR3 DNA: TGTGCCAGCAGCTTAGGTGGGACCCTTCTACGGGAGCAGTACTTC

CDR3 length: 13
V gene: TRBV19
D gene: TRBD1
J gene: TRBJ2-5
clone size: .
CDR3 protein: CASLRTGGETQYF
CDR3 DNA: TGTGCCAGCCTTCGGACAGGGGGGGAGACCCAGTACTTC

CDR3 length: 12
V gene: TRBV19
D gene: .
J gene: TRBJ2-3
clone size: .
CDR3 protein: CASSIREDTQYF
CDR3 DNA: TGTGCCAGTAGTATACGGGAAGATACGCAGTATTTT

CDR3 length: 13
V gene: TRBV11-3
D gene: .
J gene: TRBJ1-3
clone size: .
CDR3 protein: CASSLNSGNTIYF
CDR3 DNA: TGTGCCAGCAGCCTTAACTCTGGAAACACCATATATTTT

CDR3 length: 14
V gene: TRBV20-1
D gene: TRBD2
J gene: TRBJ2-7
clone size: .
CDR3 protein: CSASLLAPSYEQYF
CDR3 DNA: TGCAGTGCTAGTCTACTAGCGCCCTCCTACGAGCAGTACTTC

CDR3 length: 17
V gene: TRBV4-2
D gene: TRBD2
J gene: TRBJ2-3
clone size: .
CDR3 protein: CASSERRGAGAPDTQYF
CDR3 DNA: TGTGCCAGCAGCGAAAGAAGAGGGGCGGGAGCCCCAGATACGCAGTATTTT

CDR3 length: 14
V gene: TRBV5-1
D gene: .
J gene: TRBJ1-2
clone size: .
CDR3 protein: CASSPGTARDGYTF
CDR3 DNA: TGCGCCAGCAGCCCCGGGACGGCAAGGGATGGCTACACCTTC

CDR3 length: 15
V gene: TRBV6-6
D gene: TRBD1
J gene: TRBJ2-1
clone size: .
CDR3 protein: CASSDRDRSYNEQFF
CDR3 DNA: TGTGCCAGCAGTGACCGGGACAGGTCGTACAATGAGCAGTTCTTC

CDR3 length: 18
V gene: TRBV4-1
D gene: TRBD1
J gene: TRBJ1-3
clone size: few
CDR3 protein: CASSQASRDRGGGNTIYF
CDR3 DNA: TGCGCCAGCAGCCAAGCATCGCGGGACAGGGGTGGTGGAAACACCATATATTTT

CDR3 length: 12
V gene: TRBV7-9
D gene: .
J gene: TRBJ1-3
clone size: .
CDR3 protein: CASSPRDAKVYF
CDR3 DNA: TGTGCCAGCAGCCCCCGGGATGCCAAAGTGTATTTT

CDR3 length: 15
V gene: TRBV27
D gene: .
J gene: TRBJ2-5
clone size: .
CDR3 protein: CASSLRSAALETQYF
CDR3 DNA: TGTGCCAGCAGTCTCCGGTCCGCCGCCTTAGAGACCCAGTACTTC

CDR3 length: 17
V gene: TRBV10-3
D gene: TRBD1
J gene: TRBJ2-3
clone size: .
CDR3 protein: CAITGTGGSKSTDTQYF
CDR3 DNA: TGTGCCATCACTGGGACAGGCGGATCCAAAAGCACAGATACGCAGTATTTT

CDR3 length: 16
V gene: TRBV5-1
D gene: TRBD1
J gene: TRBJ2-5
clone size: .
CDR3 protein: CASSLAWQGARETQYF
CDR3 DNA: TGCGCCAGCAGCTTGGCCTGGCAGGGGGCCAGGGAGACCCAGTACTTC

CDR3 length: 14
V gene: TRBV15
D gene: .
J gene: TRBJ1-5
clone size: .
CDR3 protein: CATSRDFRNQPQHF
CDR3 DNA: TGTGCCACCAGCAGAGATTTTAGGAATCAGCCCCAGCATTTT

CDR3 length: 15
V gene: TRBV7-9
D gene: .
J gene: TRBJ2-5
clone size: .
CDR3 protein: CASSLAQWGQETQYF
CDR3 DNA: TGTGCCAGCAGCTTAGCGCAGTGGGGCCAAGAGACCCAGTACTTC

CDR3 length: 12
V gene: TRBV5-6
D gene: .
J gene: TRBJ2-3
clone size: .
CDR3 protein: CASSLLTDTQYF
CDR3 DNA: TGTGCCAGCAGCTTGTTAACCGATACGCAGTATTTT

CDR3 length: 13
V gene: TRBV7-3
D gene: .
J gene: TRBJ2-7
clone size: .
CDR3 protein: CASSLTAQGKQYF
CDR3 DNA: TGTGCCAGCAGCTTAACGGCGCAGGGCAAGCAGTACTTC

CDR3 length: 16
V gene: TRBV19
D gene: TRBD2
J gene: TRBJ2-3
clone size: .
CDR3 protein: CASSISPSGRTDTQYF
CDR3 DNA: TGTGCCAGTAGTATTTCCCCTAGCGGGAGGACAGATACGCAGTATTTT

CDR3 length: 15
V gene: TRBV3-1/TRBV3-2
D gene: .
J gene: TRBJ2-7
clone size: .
CDR3 protein: CASSQDLRAAYEQYF
CDR3 DNA: TGTGCCAGCAGCCAAGATTTGCGGGCGGCCTACGAGCAGTACTTC

CDR3 length: 14
V gene: TRBV19
D gene: .
J gene: TRBJ2-2
clone size: .
CDR3 protein: CASTPPIFTGELFF
CDR3 DNA: TGTGCCAGTACCCCGCCTATATTCACCGGGGAGCTGTTTTTT

CDR3 length: 18
V gene: TRBV5-4
D gene: TRBD2
J gene: TRBJ2-3
clone size: .
CDR3 protein: CATTGLAGARMSTDTQYF
CDR3 DNA: TGTGCTACTACGGGGCTAGCGGGAGCGAGGATGAGTACAGATACGCAGTATTTT

CDR3 length: 14
V gene: TRBV9
D gene: .
J gene: TRBJ2-2
clone size: many
CDR3 protein: CASSPVTQAGELFF
CDR3 DNA: TGTGCCAGCAGCCCCGTCACTCAAGCCGGGGAGCTGTTTTTT

CDR3 length: 11
V gene: TRBV29-1
D gene: .
J gene: TRBJ2-1
clone size: .
CDR3 protein: CSVARVNEQFF
CDR3 DNA: TGCAGCGTTGCGCGGGTCAATGAGCAGTTCTTC

CDR3 length: 15
V gene: TRBV15
D gene: TRBD2
J gene: TRBJ2-1
clone size: .
CDR3 protein: CATSSFSGTNFEQFF
CDR3 DNA: TGTGCCACCAGCAGTTTCTCCGGGACTAACTTTGAGCAGTTCTTC

CDR3 length: 13
V gene: TRBV5-4
D gene: .
J gene: TRBJ2-1
clone size: .
CDR3 protein: CASSRDLNNEQFF
CDR3 DNA: TGTGCCAGCAGCCGGGACTTAAACAATGAGCAGTTCTTC

CDR3 length: 13
V gene: TRBV5-5
D gene: .
J gene: TRBJ2-7
clone size: .
CDR3 protein: CASSLRDFYEQYF
CDR3 DNA: TGTGCCAGCAGCCTTCGGGACTTCTACGAGCAGTACTTC

CDR3 length: 15
V gene: TRBV3-1/TRBV3-2
D gene: TRBD1
J gene: TRBJ1-2
clone size: .
CDR3 protein: CASSRTGGLGYGYTF
CDR3 DNA: TGTGCCAGCAGCCGAACAGGGGGTCTCGGCTATGGCTACACCTTC

CDR3 length: 15
V gene: TRBV9
D gene: .
J gene: TRBJ2-5
clone size: few
CDR3 protein: CASSPRSGFQETQYF
CDR3 DNA: TGTGCCAGCAGCCCCAGGAGCGGCTTTCAAGAGACCCAGTACTTC

CDR3 length: 12
V gene: TRBV30
D gene: TRBD1
J gene: TRBJ2-3
clone size: .
CDR3 protein: CALGQGTDTQYF
CDR3 DNA: TGTGCCTTGGGACAGGGCACAGATACGCAGTATTTT

CDR3 length: 17
V gene: TRBV28
D gene: TRBD1
J gene: TRBJ1-2
clone size: once
CDR3 protein: CASSFMGQGAPNYGYTF
CDR3 DNA: TGTGCCAGCAGTTTTATGGGACAGGGGGCCCCTAACTATGGCTACACCTTC

CDR3 length: 13
V gene: TRBV5-4
D gene: .
J gene: TRBJ2-7
clone size: .
CDR3 protein: CASSLERSYEQYF
CDR3 DNA: TGTGCCAGCAGCTTGGAGAGGTCCTACGAGCAGTACTTC

CDR3 length: 15
V gene: TRBV23-1
D gene: TRBD2
J gene: TRBJ2-4
clone size: .
CDR3 protein: CASYGRGGAQVIQYF
CDR3 DNA: TGCGCCAGCTACGGGAGGGGAGGGGCCCAGGTCATTCAGTACTTC

CDR3 length: 14
V gene: TRBV19
D gene: .
J gene: TRBJ1-1
clone size: .
CDR3 protein: CASSPTHLNTEAFF
CDR3 DNA: TGTGCCAGTAGTCCCACACATTTGAACACTGAAGCTTTCTTT

CDR3 length: 15
V gene: TRBV7-2
D gene: .
J gene: TRBJ2-5
clone size: .
CDR3 protein: CASSSQIGGGETQYF
CDR3 DNA: TGTGCCAGCAGCTCCCAGATCGGGGGAGGAGAGACCCAGTACTTC

CDR3 length: 13
V gene: TRBV12-3/TRBV12-4
D gene: .
J gene: TRBJ2-6
clone size: .
CDR3 protein: CAQSVAGANVLTF
CDR3 DNA: TGTGCCCAATCAGTGGCTGGGGCCAACGTCCTGACTTTC

CDR3 length: 15
V gene: TRBV7-9
D gene: .
J gene: TRBJ1-3
clone size: .
CDR3 protein: CASSSPGGGGNTIYF
CDR3 DNA: TGTGCCAGCAGCTCCCCCGGAGGAGGTGGAAACACCATATATTTT

CDR3 length: 13
V gene: TRBV5-6
D gene: .
J gene: TRBJ2-5
clone size: few
CDR3 protein: CASSLQGGETQYF
CDR3 DNA: TGTGCCAGCAGCCTACAGGGTGGAGAGACCCAGTACTTC

CDR3 length: 17
V gene: TRBV7-3
D gene: .
J gene: TRBJ2-1
clone size: .
CDR3 protein: CASSPIARGLGVNEQFF
CDR3 DNA: TGTGCCAGCAGCCCCATCGCTCGGGGGTTGGGGGTCAATGAGCAGTTCTTC

CDR3 length: 17
V gene: TRBV10-3
D gene: TRBD1
J gene: TRBJ2-7
clone size: .
CDR3 protein: CAISEPQLDRGSYEQYF
CDR3 DNA: TGTGCCATCAGTGAGCCCCAATTGGACAGGGGTTCCTACGAGCAGTACTTC

CDR3 length: 14
V gene: TRBV2
D gene: .
J gene: TRBJ2-3
clone size: .
CDR3 protein: CASSAGLLTDTQYF
CDR3 DNA: TGTGCCAGCAGTGCGGGACTTCTCACAGATACGCAGTATTTT

CDR3 length: 12
V gene: TRBV29-1
D gene: .
J gene: TRBJ2-5
clone size: .
CDR3 protein: CSASTGGETQYF
CDR3 DNA: TGCAGCGCCTCGACAGGTGGCGAGACCCAGTACTTC

CDR3 length: 16
V gene: TRBV28
D gene: TRBD2
J gene: TRBJ2-2
clone size: few
CDR3 protein: CASKVFPGLNTGELFF
CDR3 DNA: TGTGCCAGCAAGGTTTTCCCGGGACTAAACACCGGGGAGCTGTTTTTT

CDR3 length: 18
V gene: TRBV10-3
D gene: TRBD2
J gene: TRBJ2-2
clone size: .
CDR3 protein: CAISESTGLASNTGELFF
CDR3 DNA: TGTGCCATCAGTGAGTCGACGGGACTAGCGAGTAACACCGGGGAGCTGTTTTTT

CDR3 length: 14
V gene: TRBV6-2/TRBV6-3
D gene: .
J gene: TRBJ2-7
clone size: few
CDR3 protein: CASSYLDQSYEQYF
CDR3 DNA: TGTGCCAGCAGTTACCTCGATCAGTCCTACGAGCAGTACTTC

CDR3 length: 15
V gene: TRBV7-6
D gene: TRBD1
J gene: TRBJ2-1
clone size: .
CDR3 protein: CASSFMGDRVNEQFF
CDR3 DNA: TGTGCCAGCAGCTTTATGGGGGACAGGGTCAATGAGCAGTTCTTC

CDR3 length: 15
V gene: TRBV7-9
D gene: .
J gene: TRBJ1-5
clone size: .
CDR3 protein: CASREKDVGNQPQHF
CDR3 DNA: TGTGCCAGCAGGGAGAAAGACGTGGGCAATCAGCCCCAGCATTTT

CDR3 length: 14
V gene: TRBV5-6
D gene: .
J gene: TRBJ2-3
clone size: .
CDR3 protein: CASSFPPFTDTQYF
CDR3 DNA: TGTGCCAGCAGCTTCCCTCCCTTCACAGATACGCAGTATTTT

CDR3 length: 15
V gene: TRBV6-5
D gene: .
J gene: TRBJ1-1
clone size: .
CDR3 protein: CASSYSQGGYTEAFF
CDR3 DNA: TGTGCCAGCAGTTACTCGCAGGGAGGTTACACTGAAGCTTTCTTT

CDR3 length: 13
V gene: TRBV28
D gene: .
J gene: TRBJ2-2
clone size: .
CDR3 protein: CASSSGPSSTLFF
CDR3 DNA: TGTGCCAGCAGCTCCGGGCCGTCTAGTACGCTGTTTTTT

CDR3 length: 15
V gene: TRBV5-4
D gene: TRBD2
J gene: TRBJ2-2
clone size: .
CDR3 protein: CASSGDEREIGELFF
CDR3 DNA: TGTGCCAGCAGTGGGGACGAGCGGGAGATCGGGGAGCTGTTTTTT